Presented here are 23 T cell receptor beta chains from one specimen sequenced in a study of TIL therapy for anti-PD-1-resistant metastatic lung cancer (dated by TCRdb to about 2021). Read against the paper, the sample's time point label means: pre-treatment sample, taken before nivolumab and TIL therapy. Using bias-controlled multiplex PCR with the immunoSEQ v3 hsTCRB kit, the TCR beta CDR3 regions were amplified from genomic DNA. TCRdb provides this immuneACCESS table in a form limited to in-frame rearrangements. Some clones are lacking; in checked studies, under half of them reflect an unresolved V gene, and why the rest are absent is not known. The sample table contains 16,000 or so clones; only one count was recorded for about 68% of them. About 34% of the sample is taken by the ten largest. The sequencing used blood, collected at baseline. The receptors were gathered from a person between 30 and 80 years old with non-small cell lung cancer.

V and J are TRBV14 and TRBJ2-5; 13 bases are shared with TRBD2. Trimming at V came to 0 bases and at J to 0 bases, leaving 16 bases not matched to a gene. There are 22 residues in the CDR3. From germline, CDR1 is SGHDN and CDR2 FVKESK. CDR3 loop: CASSQDQGAGTSGNEDQETQYF. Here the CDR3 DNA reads TGTGCCAGCAGCCAAGATCAGGGGGCTGGGACTAGCGGGAACGAAGACCAAGAGACCCAGTACTTC.

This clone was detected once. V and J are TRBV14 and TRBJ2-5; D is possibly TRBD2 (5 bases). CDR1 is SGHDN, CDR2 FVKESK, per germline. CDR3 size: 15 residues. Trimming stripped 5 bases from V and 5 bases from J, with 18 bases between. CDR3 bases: TGTGCCAGCAGCGGTCCCTCTTTCGCGGGTGAGACCCAGTACTTC. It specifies CASSGPSFAGETQYF.

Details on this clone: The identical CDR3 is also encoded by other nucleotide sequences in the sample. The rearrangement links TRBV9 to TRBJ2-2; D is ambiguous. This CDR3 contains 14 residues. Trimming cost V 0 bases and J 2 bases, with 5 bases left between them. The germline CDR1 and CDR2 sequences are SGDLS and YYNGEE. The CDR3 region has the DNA TGTGCCAGCAGCGTAGGGCGCAACACCGGGGAGCTGTTTTTT. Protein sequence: CASSVGRNTGELFF. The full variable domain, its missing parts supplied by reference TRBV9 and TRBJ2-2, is DSGVTQTPKHLITATGQRVTLRCSPRSGDLSVYWYQQSLDQGLQFLIQYYNGEERAKGNILERFSAQQFPDLHSELNLSSLELGDSALYFCASSVGRNTGELFFGEGSRLTVL.

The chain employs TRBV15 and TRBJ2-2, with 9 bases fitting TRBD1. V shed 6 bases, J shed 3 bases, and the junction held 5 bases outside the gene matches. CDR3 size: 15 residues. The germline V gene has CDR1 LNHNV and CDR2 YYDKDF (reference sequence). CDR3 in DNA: TGTGCCACCAGAAGGGACAGGGAGGACACCGGGGAGCTGTTTTTT. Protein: CATRRDREDTGELFF.

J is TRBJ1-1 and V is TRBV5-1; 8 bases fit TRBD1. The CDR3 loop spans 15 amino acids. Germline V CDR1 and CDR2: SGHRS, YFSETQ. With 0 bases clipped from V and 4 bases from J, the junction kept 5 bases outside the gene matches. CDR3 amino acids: CASSLARGPSTEAFF. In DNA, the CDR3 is TGCGCCAGCAGCTTGGCCAGGGGGCCTAGCACTGAAGCTTTCTTT.

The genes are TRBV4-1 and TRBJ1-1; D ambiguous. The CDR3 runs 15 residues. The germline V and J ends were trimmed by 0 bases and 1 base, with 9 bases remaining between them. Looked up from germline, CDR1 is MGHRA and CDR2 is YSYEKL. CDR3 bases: TGCGCCAGCAGCCAAGACGAGGTACCGAACACTGAAGCTTTCTTT. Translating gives CASSQDEVPNTEAFF.

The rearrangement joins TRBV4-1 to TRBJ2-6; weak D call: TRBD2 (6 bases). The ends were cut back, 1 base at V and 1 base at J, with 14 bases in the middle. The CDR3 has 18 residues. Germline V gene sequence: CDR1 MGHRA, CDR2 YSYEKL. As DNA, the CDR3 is TGCGCCAGCAGCCAAGGACGGCAGGGACTGTCTGGGGCCAACGTCCTGACTTTC. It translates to CASSQGRQGLSGANVLTF.

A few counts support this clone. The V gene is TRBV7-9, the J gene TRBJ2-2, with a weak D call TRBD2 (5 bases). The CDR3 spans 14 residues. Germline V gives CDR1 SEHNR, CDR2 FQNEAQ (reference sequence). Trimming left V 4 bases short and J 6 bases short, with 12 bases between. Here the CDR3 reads CASSSKDLPGELFF. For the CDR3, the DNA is TGTGCCAGCAGCTCGAAGGACTTGCCCGGGGAGCTGTTTTTT. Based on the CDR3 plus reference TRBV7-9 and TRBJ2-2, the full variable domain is DTGVSQNPRHKITKRGQNVTFRCDPISEHNRLYWYRQTLGQGPEFLTYFQNEAQLEKSRLLSDRFSAERPKGSFSTLEIQRTEQGDSAMYLCASSSKDLPGELFFGEGSRLTVL.

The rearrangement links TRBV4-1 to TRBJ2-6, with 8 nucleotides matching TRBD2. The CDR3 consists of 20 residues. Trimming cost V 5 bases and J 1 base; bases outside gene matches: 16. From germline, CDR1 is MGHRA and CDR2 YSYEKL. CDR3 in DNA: TGCGCCAGCAGCACCCAGCGGGGGAGGACCTTAAATTCTGGGGCCAACGTCCTGACTTTC. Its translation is CASSTQRGRTLNSGANVLTF.

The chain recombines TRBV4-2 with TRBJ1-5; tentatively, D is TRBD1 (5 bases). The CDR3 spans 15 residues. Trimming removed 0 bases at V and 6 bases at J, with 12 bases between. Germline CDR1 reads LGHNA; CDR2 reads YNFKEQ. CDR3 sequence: CASSQEGQGGQPQHF. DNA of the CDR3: TGTGCCAGCAGCCAAGAAGGGCAGGGAGGTCAGCCCCAGCATTTT.

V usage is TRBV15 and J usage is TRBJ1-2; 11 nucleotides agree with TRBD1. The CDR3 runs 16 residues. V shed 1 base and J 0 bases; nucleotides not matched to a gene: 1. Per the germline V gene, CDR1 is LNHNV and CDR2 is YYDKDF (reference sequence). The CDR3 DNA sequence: TGTGCCACCAGCAGAGGGGGACAGGGGGCTAACTATGGCTACACCTTC. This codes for CATSRGGQGANYGYTF.

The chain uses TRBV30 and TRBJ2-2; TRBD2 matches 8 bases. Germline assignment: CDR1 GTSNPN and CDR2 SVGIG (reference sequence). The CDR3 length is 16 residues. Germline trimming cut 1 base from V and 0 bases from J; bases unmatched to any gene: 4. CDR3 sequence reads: CAWSDSGAANTGELFF. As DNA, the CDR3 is TGTGCCTGGAGTGATAGCGGGGCTGCGAACACCGGGGAGCTGTTTTTT. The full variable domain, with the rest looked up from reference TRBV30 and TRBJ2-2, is SQTIHQWPATLVQPVGSPLSLECTVEGTSNPNLYWYRQAAGRGLQLLFYSVGIGQISSEVPQNLSASRPQDRQFILSSKKLLLSDSGFYLCAWSDSGAANTGELFFGEGSRLTVL.

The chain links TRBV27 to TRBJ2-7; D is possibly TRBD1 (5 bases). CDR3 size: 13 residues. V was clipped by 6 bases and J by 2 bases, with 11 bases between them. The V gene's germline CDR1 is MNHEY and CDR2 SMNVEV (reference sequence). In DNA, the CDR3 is TGTGCCAGCAGCCGACAGAGAACCTACGAGCAGTACTTC. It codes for CASSRQRTYEQYF.

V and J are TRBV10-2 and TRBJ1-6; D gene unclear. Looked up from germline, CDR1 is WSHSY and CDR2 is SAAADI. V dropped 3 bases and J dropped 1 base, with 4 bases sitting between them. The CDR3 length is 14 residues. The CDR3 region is CASSEKSYNSPLHF. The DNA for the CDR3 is TGCGCCAGCAGTGAAAAGTCCTATAATTCACCCCTCCACTTT.

This CDR3 is CASSPGGSNQPQHF. The CDR3 nucleotides are TGTGCCAGCTCACCAGGGGGTAGCAATCAGCCCCAGCATTTT. The chain uses TRBV18 and TRBJ1-5, with a weak D call TRBD1 (5 bases). CDR3 length: 14 amino acids. Trimming took 2 bases from V and 0 from J, leaving 5 bases between them. Looked up from germline, CDR1 is KGHSH and CDR2 is LQKENI.

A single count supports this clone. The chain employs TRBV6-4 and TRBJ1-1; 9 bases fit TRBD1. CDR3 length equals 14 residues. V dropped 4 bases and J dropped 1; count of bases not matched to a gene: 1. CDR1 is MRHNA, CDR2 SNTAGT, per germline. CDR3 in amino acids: CASSVGQGNTEAFF. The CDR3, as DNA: TGTGCCAGCAGTGTGGGACAGGGGAACACTGAAGCTTTCTTT.

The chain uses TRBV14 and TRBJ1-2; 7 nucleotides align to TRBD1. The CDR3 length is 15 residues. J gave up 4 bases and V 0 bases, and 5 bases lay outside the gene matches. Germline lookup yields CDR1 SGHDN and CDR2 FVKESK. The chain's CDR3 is CASSQDVAGGYGYTF. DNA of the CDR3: TGTGCCAGCAGCCAAGATGTCGCAGGGGGCTATGGCTACACCTTC.

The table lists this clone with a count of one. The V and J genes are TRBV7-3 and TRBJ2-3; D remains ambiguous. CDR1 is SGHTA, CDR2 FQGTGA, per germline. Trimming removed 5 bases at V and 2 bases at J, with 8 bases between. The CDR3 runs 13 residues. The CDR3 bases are TGTGCCAGCAGCCGCGAGCTCACAGATACGCAGTATTTT. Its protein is CASSRELTDTQYF.

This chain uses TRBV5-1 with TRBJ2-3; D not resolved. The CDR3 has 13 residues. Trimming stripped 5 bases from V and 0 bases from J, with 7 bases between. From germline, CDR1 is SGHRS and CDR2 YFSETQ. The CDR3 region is CASSRSSTDTQYF. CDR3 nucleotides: TGCGCCAGCAGTCGAAGTAGCACAGATACGCAGTATTTT.

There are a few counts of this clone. The CDR3 DNA follows: TGTGCCAGTAGTCAGAGCAGTATCTATGGCTACACCTTC. Amino acids: CASSQSSIYGYTF. This chain links TRBV19 with TRBJ1-2; D is uncertain. V was shortened by 5 bases and J by 4 bases, with 11 bases between the two germline ends. The germline V gene has CDR1 LNHDA and CDR2 SQIVND (reference sequence). The CDR3 contains 13 residues.

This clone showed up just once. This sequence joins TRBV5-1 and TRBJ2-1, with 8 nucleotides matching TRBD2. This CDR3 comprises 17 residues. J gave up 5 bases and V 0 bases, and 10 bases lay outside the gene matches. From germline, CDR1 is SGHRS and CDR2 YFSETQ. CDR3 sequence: CASSLGGGRGANNEQFF. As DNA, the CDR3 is TGCGCCAGCAGCTTGGGCGGAGGGCGGGGGGCAAACAATGAGCAGTTCTTC. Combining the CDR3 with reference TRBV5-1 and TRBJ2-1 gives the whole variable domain KAGVTQTPRYLIKTRGQQVTLSCSPISGHRSVSWYQQTPGQGLQFLFEYFSETQRNKGNFPGRFSGRQFSNSRSEMNVSTLELGDSALYLCASSLGGGRGANNEQFFGPGTRLTVL.

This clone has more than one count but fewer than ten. DNA of the CDR3: TGCAGCGTTTGGGGTGGGCCGGCTGAAGCTTTCTTT. Translated: CSVWGGPAEAFF. The gene calls are TRBV29-1 and TRBJ1-1; D is uncertain. The V gene lost 5 bases and the J gene lost 6 bases, with 13 bases spanning the gap. Germline CDR1 reads SQVTM; CDR2 reads ANQGSEA. The CDR3 runs to 12 residues.

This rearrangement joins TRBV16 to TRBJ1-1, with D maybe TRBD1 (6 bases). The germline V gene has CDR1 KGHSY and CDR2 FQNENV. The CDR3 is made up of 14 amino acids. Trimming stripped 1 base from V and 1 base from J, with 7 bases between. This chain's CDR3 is CASSQLGGNTEAFF. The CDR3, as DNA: TGTGCCAGCAGCCAATTAGGGGGGAACACTGAAGCTTTCTTT.